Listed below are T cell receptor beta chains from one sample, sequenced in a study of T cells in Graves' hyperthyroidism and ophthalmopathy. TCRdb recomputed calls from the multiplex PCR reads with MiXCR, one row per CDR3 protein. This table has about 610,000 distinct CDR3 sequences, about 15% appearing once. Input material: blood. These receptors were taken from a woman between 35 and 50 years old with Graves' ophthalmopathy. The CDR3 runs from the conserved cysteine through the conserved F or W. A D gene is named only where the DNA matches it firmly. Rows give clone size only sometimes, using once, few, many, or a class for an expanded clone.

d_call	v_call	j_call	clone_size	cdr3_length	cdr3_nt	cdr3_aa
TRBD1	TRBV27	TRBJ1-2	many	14	TGTGCCAGCAGTGCCGCGACAGGGAGCTATGGCTACACCTTC	CASSAATGSYGYTF
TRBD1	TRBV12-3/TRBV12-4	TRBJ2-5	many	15	TGTGCCAGCAGTTCTTGGACAGGGGGAGGAGAGACCCAGTACTTC	CASSSWTGGGETQYF
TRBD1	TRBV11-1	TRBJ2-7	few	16	TGTGCCAGCAGCTCTCGCGGACAGGGTAAGAACTACGAGCAGTACTTC	CASSSRGQGKNYEQYF
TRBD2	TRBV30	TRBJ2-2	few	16	TGTGCCTGGAGTGTTCGAGCGGGAGGGCCGGATAACTCGCTGTTTTTT	CAWSVRAGGPDNSLFF
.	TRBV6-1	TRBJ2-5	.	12	TGTGCCAGCACCTCGCCTTCTGAGACCCAGTACTTC	CASTSPSETQYF
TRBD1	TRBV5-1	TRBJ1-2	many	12	TGCGCCAGCAGCAAACAGGGGGATGGCTACACCTTC	CASSKQGDGYTF
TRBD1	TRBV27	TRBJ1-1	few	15	TGTGCCAGCAGTTCCCCGACAGGGAGAGGGACTGAAGCTTTCTTT	CASSSPTGRGTEAFF
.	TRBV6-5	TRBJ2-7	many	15	TGTGCCAGCAGTTATCAAGGGCTAGCGAGCAGCGAGCAGTACTTC	CASSYQGLASSEQYF
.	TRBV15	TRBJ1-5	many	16	TGTGCCACCAGCAGATCGGTCCCTCGGGACAATCAGCCCCAGCATTTT	CATSRSVPRDNQPQHF
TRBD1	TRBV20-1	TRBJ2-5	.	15	TGCAGTGCTAGAGGGACAGGGGGCTTACAAGAGACCCAGTACTTC	CSARGTGGLQETQYF
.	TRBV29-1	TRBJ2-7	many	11	TGCAGCGTCATCCAGGGCTACGAGCAGTACTTC	CSVIQGYEQYF
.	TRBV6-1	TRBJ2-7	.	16	TGTGCCAGCAGTCCCCAGCTCGGGAGTACCGGGTACGAGCAGTACTTC	CASSPQLGSTGYEQYF
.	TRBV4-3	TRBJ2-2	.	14	TGCGCCAGCAGCCAAGATGATGAGACCGGGGAGCTGTTTTTT	CASSQDDETGELFF
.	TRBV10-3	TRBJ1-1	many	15	TGTGCCATCAGTGAGTCGAGCCGGGGGGACACTGAAGCTTTCTTT	CAISESSRGDTEAFF
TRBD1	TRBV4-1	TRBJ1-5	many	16	TGCGCCAGCAGCCAAGATGCCGGACAGGGATATCAGCCCCAGCATTTT	CASSQDAGQGYQPQHF
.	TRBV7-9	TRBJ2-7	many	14	TGTGCCAGCAGCTTAACAGGACCATCCTACGAGCAGTACTTC	CASSLTGPSYEQYF
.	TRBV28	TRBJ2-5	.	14	TGTGCCAGCAGTTTAGGTTACGGGATGGAGACCCAGTACTTC	CASSLGYGMETQYF
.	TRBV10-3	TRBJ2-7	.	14	TGTGCCATCAGTGGGGAACAGAACCCCTACGAGCAGTACTTC	CAISGEQNPYEQYF
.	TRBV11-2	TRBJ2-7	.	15	TGTGCCAGCAGCTTAGATACCCCCCAGTTCCACGAGCAGTACTTC	CASSLDTPQFHEQYF
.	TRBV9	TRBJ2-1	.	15	TGTGCCAGCAGCGTACTGACTAGTCCTGGCAATGAGCAGTTCTTC	CASSVLTSPGNEQFF
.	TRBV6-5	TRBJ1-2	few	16	TGTGCCAGCAGTTACTCGAGAAAAGGGGCTGTCTATGGCTACACCTTC	CASSYSRKGAVYGYTF
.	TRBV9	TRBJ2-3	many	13	TGTGCCAGCAGCGGGGGACCCAGGCATACGCAGTATTTT	CASSGGPRHTQYF
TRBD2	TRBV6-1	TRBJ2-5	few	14	TGTGCCAGCAGCTCCCCCGGGAGGTCGTGGACCCAGTACTTC	CASSSPGRSWTQYF
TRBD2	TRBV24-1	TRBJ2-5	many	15	TGTGCCACCAGTGAATTTAGCGGGCCCGAAGAGACCCAGTACTTC	CATSEFSGPEETQYF
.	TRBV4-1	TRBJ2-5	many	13	TGCGCCAGCAGCCAAGGCCCAACCGGGACCCAGTACTTC	CASSQGPTGTQYF
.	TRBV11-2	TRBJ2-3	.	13	TGTGCCAGCAGCTCCGAGTCCACAGATACGCAGTATTTT	CASSSESTDTQYF
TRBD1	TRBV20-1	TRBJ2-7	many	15	TGCAGTGCAAATGGACAGGGGCTACCCTACTACGAGCAGTACTTC	CSANGQGLPYYEQYF
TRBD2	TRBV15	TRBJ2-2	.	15	TGTGCCACCAGCACAAGCGGGAGGGCCGCCGGGGAGCTGTTTTTT	CATSTSGRAAGELFF
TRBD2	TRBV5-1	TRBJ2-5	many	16	TGCGCCAGCAGCTTGGCTCTAGCGGGAGTGCGGGAGACCCAGTACTTC	CASSLALAGVRETQYF
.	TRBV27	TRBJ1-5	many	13	TGTGCCAGCAGTTTTGTGGGCAATCAGCCCCAGCATTTT	CASSFVGNQPQHF
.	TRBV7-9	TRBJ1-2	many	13	TGTGCCAGCAGCTCCGCAAATAACTATGGCTACACCTTC	CASSSANNYGYTF
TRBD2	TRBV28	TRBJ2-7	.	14	TGTGCCAGCGAAGGGGAGGGAAAGGGCTACGAGCAGTACTTC	CASEGEGKGYEQYF